This passage covers 25 T cell receptor beta chains from one sample sequenced in a study of blood T cell repertoires in COVID-19 (dated by TCRdb to the early 2020s). The library was produced with the immunoSEQ multiplex PCR assay. What TCRdb holds here is the immuneACCESS table cut down to in-frame rearrangements. Part of the clones is not present; checked against another copy, under half of the missing clones reflect an unresolved V gene, and the others are unexplained. This sample lists 170,000 or so clones; 80% to 90% were detected once. About 1.9% of the sample comes from the top ten. Sample: peripheral blood. These receptors were taken from a man aged 18 to 35 who had recovered from COVID-19.

The V call is TRBV3-1 (or the pseudogene TRBV3-2), the J call TRBJ2-7, with 7 positions matching TRBD1. The germline V gene encodes CDR1 LGHDT and CDR2 YNNKEL (reference sequence). Trimming took 2 bases from V and 4 from J; bases not matched to a gene: 2. The CDR3 consists of 13 residues. For the CDR3, the DNA is TGTGCCAGCAGCCAAATGACAGGGTACGAGCAGTACTTC. This translates into CASSQMTGYEQYF.

V and J are TRBV2 and TRBJ1-2; 8 nucleotides agree with TRBD1. The V and J ends lost 4 bases and 6 bases, in that order; junction bases with no gene match: 1. The CDR3 contains 12 residues. Germline CDR1 and CDR2: SNHLY and FYNNEI. CDR3 sequence (DNA): TGTGCCAGCAGTGCGGACAGGGATGGCTACACCTTC. It yields the protein CASSADRDGYTF.

The CDR3 DNA sequence: TGTGCCAGCAGCTTAGAATGGCGGACTAGCGGCCTCACCGCAGAGACCCAGTACTTC. Its protein product is CASSLEWRTSGLTAETQYF. The V and J genes are TRBV7-8 and TRBJ2-5; the match to TRBD2 covers 10 bases. Trimming at V came to 1 base and at J to 4 bases, leaving 15 bases not matched to a gene. The CDR3 totals 19 residues. Germline loops: CDR1 SGHVS, CDR2 FQNEAQ.

V is TRBV19 and J is TRBJ2-5, with 9 bases matching TRBD1. Trimming cost V 4 bases and J 4 bases; bases outside gene matches: 4. Germline assignment: CDR1 LNHDA and CDR2 SQIVND (reference sequence). This CDR3 region has 14 residues. The CDR3 loop is CASSTEGQGETQYF. CDR3 in DNA: TGTGCCAGTAGTACCGAGGGACAGGGAGAGACCCAGTACTTC. The full variable domain, with the rest looked up from reference TRBV19 and TRBJ2-5, is DGGITQSPKYLFRKEGQNVTLSCEQNLNHDAMYWYRQDPGQGLRLIYYSQIVNDFQKGDIAEGYSVSREKKESFPLTVTSAQKNPTAFYLCASSTEGQGETQYFGPGTRLLVL.

V usage is TRBV2 and J usage is TRBJ2-1; D may be TRBD2 (6 bases). V was clipped by 3 bases and J by 3 bases, with 12 bases between them. In germline, CDR1 is SNHLY, CDR2 FYNNEI. The length of the CDR3 is 15 residues. CDR3 nucleotide sequence: TGTGCCAGCAGTGATGGGGCGGGGAGCTACAATGAGCAGTTCTTC. Protein: CASSDGAGSYNEQFF.

V is TRBV5-1 and J is TRBJ1-4, with TRBD1 matching over 7 bases. Germline loops: CDR1 SGHRS, CDR2 YFSETQ. This CDR3 spans 17 amino acids. After removal of 0 bases from V and 5 bases from J, the junction contained 10 bases not matched to a gene. This chain's CDR3 is CASSLAWVGTDNEKLFF. The CDR3 DNA reads TGCGCCAGCAGCTTGGCGTGGGTCGGGACAGACAATGAAAAACTGTTTTTT. The complete variable domain, with remaining parts taken from reference TRBV5-1 and TRBJ1-4, reads KAGVTQTPRYLIKTRGQQVTLSCSPISGHRSVSWYQQTPGQGLQFLFEYFSETQRNKGNFPGRFSGRQFSNSRSEMNVSTLELGDSALYLCASSLAWVGTDNEKLFFGSGTQLSVL.

This chain connects TRBV6-5 to TRBJ2-1; 8 bases are a match to TRBD2. Germline CDR1 MNHEY, CDR2 SVGAGI. Trimming cost V 6 bases and J 5 bases; bases outside gene matches: 3. This CDR3 has 13 amino acids. The CDR3, as DNA: TGTGCCAGCAGCGGGACTAGTGACAATGAGCAGTTCTTC. Protein sequence: CASSGTSDNEQFF.

The rearrangement uses TRBV2 and TRBJ2-1; D perhaps matches TRBD1 (5 bases). The CDR3 length is 15 residues. The V end was cut by 10 bases, the J end by 7 bases, with 23 bases between. The germline V gene encodes CDR1 SNHLY and CDR2 FYNNEI. For the CDR3, the DNA is TGTGCCACCCAAGGGTGGCAGGACAATGAAAATGAGCAGTTCTTC. Protein: CATQGWQDNENEQFF.

This clone was counted only a few times. The chain combines TRBV5-4 with TRBJ1-1; 7 bases agree with TRBD1. This CDR3 region has 14 residues. Germline V gene lookup returns CDR1 SGHNT and CDR2 YYREEE (reference sequence). V shed 2 bases and J 1 base; nucleotides not matched to a gene: 2. CDR3 bases: TGTGCCAGCAGCTTCGACAGGGAGAACACTGAAGCTTTCTTT. Translated, it gives CASSFDRENTEAFF.

V and J are TRBV2 and TRBJ2-7; 9 bases agree with TRBD2. This CDR3 has 15 residues. The junction had 11 bases not matched to a gene; V was cut back by 6 bases and J by 5 bases. CDR1 is SNHLY, CDR2 FYNNEI, per germline. DNA for the CDR3: TGTGCCAGCAGAACCCAGGCGGGAGGGCCGAACGAGCAGTACTTC. Translated, it gives CASRTQAGGPNEQYF.

The chain combines TRBV10-3 with TRBJ2-1; weak D call: TRBD2 (5 bases). Germline-derived CDR1 and CDR2 are ENHRY and SYGVKD. V lost 2 bases, J lost 6 bases, and 17 bases lay in between. The CDR3 is 16 residues long. As DNA, the CDR3 is TGTGCCATCAGTGAGGCGACTACGGCTGGGTCCAATGAGCAGTTCTTC. Residues: CAISEATTAGSNEQFF.

The rearrangement uses TRBV28 and TRBJ2-4; D not certain. Germline CDR1 is MDHEN and CDR2 is SYDVKM. Between the trimmed V and J ends, which lost 4 bases and 0 bases, there was a span of 10 bases. This CDR3 region has 15 residues. The chain's CDR3 is CASSSSSLAKNIQYF. The CDR3 DNA sequence: TGTGCCAGCAGTTCCTCCTCACTAGCCAAAAACATTCAGTACTTC.

This clone was detected many times. The chain carries TRBV6-1 and TRBJ2-1, with TRBD2 matching 9 bases. The CDR3 is made up of 15 amino acids. J gave up 6 bases and V 0 bases, and 3 bases lay outside the gene matches. Germline V lookup: CDR1 MNHNS, CDR2 SASEGT. CDR3 DNA sequence: TGTGCCAGCAGTGAAGCTAGCGGGAGCCCCAATGAGCAGTTCTTC. Translated, it gives CASSEASGSPNEQFF.

CDR3 protein: CASRGQADYYEQYF. The CDR3 DNA follows: TGTGCCAGCAGAGGACAGGCCGACTACTACGAGCAGTACTTC. V gene TRBV28 combines with J gene TRBJ2-7, with 7 bases identical to TRBD1. The length of the CDR3 is 14 residues. The germline V gene has CDR1 MDHEN and CDR2 SYDVKM. V lost 6 bases, J lost 3 bases, and 8 bases stayed unmatched. Full variable domain (outside the CDR3, taken from reference TRBV28 and TRBJ2-7): DVKVTQSSRYLVKRTGEKVFLECVQDMDHENMFWYRQDPGLGLRLIYFSYDVKMKEKGDIPEGYSVSREKKERFSLILESASTNQTSMYLCASRGQADYYEQYFGPGTRLTVT.

V gene TRBV5-6 combines with J gene TRBJ2-3, with D perhaps matching TRBD1 (6 bases). Trimming took 4 bases from V and 8 from J, leaving 14 bases between them. Germline-derived CDR1 and CDR2 are SGHDT and YYEEEE. CDR3 size: 13 residues. The CDR3 region is CASSRVGAGTQYF. CDR3 in DNA: TGTGCCAGCAGCCGCGTGGGGGCGGGTACGCAGTATTTT.

The chain uses TRBV19 and TRBJ1-2; 8 bases are shared with TRBD1. The trim removed 6 bases at V and 0 bases at J, leaving 6 bases unmatched. This CDR3 region has 15 residues. Germline V gives CDR1 LNHDA, CDR2 SQIVND (reference sequence). CDR3 loop: CASSPAGQANYGYTF. The DNA of the CDR3 is TGTGCCAGTAGCCCGGCGGGACAGGCTAACTATGGCTACACCTTC.

The chain recombines TRBV30 with TRBJ1-1, with a weak D call TRBD1 (6 bases). With 5 bases removed from V and 8 bases from J, the gap between germline ends came to 18 bases. The CDR3 length is 13 residues. Germline V gene sequence: CDR1 GTSNPN, CDR2 SVGIG (reference sequence). The chain's CDR3 is CAWSNRAKAEAFF. The CDR3 nucleotides are TGTGCCTGGTCCAACAGGGCGAAAGCGGAAGCTTTCTTT.

This chain links TRBV18 with TRBJ2-3, with D tentatively TRBD2 (6 bases). Germline CDR1 reads KGHSH; CDR2 reads LQKENI. CDR3 length: 16 residues. V lost 1 base and J 0 bases, leaving 11 bases between the germline ends. In DNA form, the CDR3 reads TGTGCCAGCTCACCACGGGTTAGCGGTAGCACAGATACGCAGTATTTT. Translation gives CASSPRVSGSTDTQYF.

The rearrangement joins TRBV12-5 to TRBJ2-3, with 10 bases aligning to TRBD2. The germline V gene encodes CDR1 LGHNT and CDR2 FRNRAP. V was clipped by 4 bases and J by 4 bases; unmatched bases: 5. This CDR3 has 15 residues. The CDR3 loop reads CASGWVLAGADTQYF. In DNA, the CDR3 is TGTGCTAGTGGTTGGGTTCTAGCGGGAGCAGATACGCAGTATTTT. The full variable domain, in which reference TRBV12-5 and TRBJ2-3 provide the parts outside the CDR3, is DARVTQTPRHKVTEMGQEVTMRCQPILGHNTVFWYRQTMMQGLELLAYFRNRAPLDDSGMPKDRFSAEMPDATLATLKIQPSEPRDSAVYFCASGWVLAGADTQYFGPGTRLTVL.

The chain carries TRBV6-5 and TRBJ2-5; 9 nucleotides align to TRBD1. The CDR3 spans 14 residues. Germline V gene sequence: CDR1 MNHEY, CDR2 SVGAGI. The J segment lost 7 bases and the V segment lost 5 bases, leaving 8 bases of the junction unmatched. The CDR3 loop reads CASSRTGVVGTQYF. The CDR3 DNA reads TGTGCCAGCAGTCGGACAGGGGTGGTTGGGACCCAGTACTTC.

The chain uses TRBV25-1 and TRBJ1-1; D is perhaps TRBD1 (5 bases). Trimming left V 7 bases short and J 1 base short, with 13 bases between. Germline CDR1 reads MGHDK; CDR2 reads SYGVNS. This CDR3 is 14 amino acids long. This CDR3 is CASNGGGWNTEAFF. The CDR3 bases are TGTGCCAGCAATGGGGGGGGGTGGAACACTGAAGCTTTCTTT.

This sequence joins TRBV3-1 (or the pseudogene TRBV3-2) and TRBJ2-2, with 8 bases matching TRBD2. Germline CDR1 reads LGHDT; CDR2 reads YNNKEL (reference sequence). The CDR3 totals 15 residues. The V and J ends lost 8 bases and 7 bases, in that order; junction bases with no gene match: 12. CDR3 sequence (DNA): TGTGCCAGCCGGCCCAGCGGGAGTTGGAGCGGGGAGCTGTTTTTT. This sequence encodes CASRPSGSWSGELFF.

The chain uses TRBV29-1 and TRBJ2-1, with D perhaps TRBD2 (8 bases). The CDR3 runs 15 residues. Germline assignment: CDR1 SQVTM and CDR2 ANQGSEA. The germline V and J ends were trimmed by 4 bases and 1 base, with 14 bases remaining between them. The chain's CDR3 is CSVAGGGESYNEQFF. The CDR3 DNA is TGCAGCGTTGCGGGAGGGGGCGAGTCCTACAATGAGCAGTTCTTC.

V usage is TRBV6-2 or TRBV6-3 and J usage is TRBJ1-2; TRBD1 matches at 8 bases. The CDR3 is 17 amino acids. Per germline, CDR1 MNHEY and CDR2 SVGEGT. Unmatched junction bases numbered 11, after V lost 2 bases and J lost 3 bases. The CDR3 DNA sequence: TGTGCCAGCAGTTACGATTCGACAGGGGATGAGGACTATGGCTACACCTTC. It encodes CASSYDSTGDEDYGYTF.

The rearrangement joins TRBV7-9 to TRBJ2-2; 8 positions agree with TRBD1. The CDR3 consists of 14 residues. V was clipped by 5 bases and J by 6 bases; unmatched bases: 5. Germline V lookup: CDR1 SEHNR, CDR2 FQNEAQ (reference sequence). CDR3: CASSPWTGPGELFF. CDR3 coding DNA: TGTGCCAGCAGCCCCTGGACAGGGCCCGGGGAGCTGTTTTTT.